Described below is a single T cell receptor (beta chain) sequence and its context. This clone showed up just a few times. Its specific antigen is unknown. Base qualities are missing; no much larger clone stands one base away. Libraries were constructed by the immunoSEQ multiplex PCR assay. The immuneACCESS repertoire file appears here via TCRdb, limited to in-frame rearrangements. These files lack a portion of the clones; in checked studies, under half of the deficit traces to unresolved V genes, and the cause of the others is not known. The sample data list about 51,000 clones, and more than 75% of these were observed just once. The ten largest clones add up to around 8.8% of the sample. Focal radiation therapy combined with CTLA-4 blockade (ipilimumab) was tested in patients with chemo-refractory metastatic non-small-cell lung cancer. The source of the sample is a study of radiotherapy plus CTLA-4 blockade in lung cancer (dated by TCRdb to about 2018). Background for the entire study: Objective responses occurred in around 19% of enrolled patients, and around 29% achieved disease control.

The full study reports these points: The strongest predictors of response were reported to be early dynamic shifts in blood T cell clones along with a rise in serum interferon-beta following radiation. After treatment with radiotherapy and ipilimumab, TCR clones that originated in tumors expanded in peripheral blood.

The CDR3 contains 15 residues, cysteine and phenylalanine counted. The read is trimmed to its CDR3 DNA, 45 bases read in frame from base 1. CDR1 and CDR2 (SGHRS, YFSETQ) derive from the germline V gene. At the junction V is shortened by 1 base and J by 3 bases, with 12 bases in between. The V and J segments used are TRBV5-1 and TRBJ2-3; D gene: possibly TRBD1, on 6 matching bases. Sequenced here: peripheral blood, sampled from a patient treated with radiotherapy plus ipilimumab. This clonotype was obtained from a human donor with non-small cell lung cancer who had a complete response to radiotherapy plus ipilimumab. The CDR3 region reads CASSLSRGDTDTQYF. The DNA sequence is as follows: TGCGCCAGCAGCTTGAGCAGGGGAGATACAGATACGCAGTATTTT. Joined to the reference TRBV5-1 and TRBJ2-3 proteins, this CDR3 gives the full variable domain: KAGVTQTPRYLIKTRGQQVTLSCSPISGHRSVSWYQQTPGQGLQFLFEYFSETQRNKGNFPGRFSGRQFSNSRSEMNVSTLELGDSALYLCASSLSRGDTDTQYFGPGTRLTVL.